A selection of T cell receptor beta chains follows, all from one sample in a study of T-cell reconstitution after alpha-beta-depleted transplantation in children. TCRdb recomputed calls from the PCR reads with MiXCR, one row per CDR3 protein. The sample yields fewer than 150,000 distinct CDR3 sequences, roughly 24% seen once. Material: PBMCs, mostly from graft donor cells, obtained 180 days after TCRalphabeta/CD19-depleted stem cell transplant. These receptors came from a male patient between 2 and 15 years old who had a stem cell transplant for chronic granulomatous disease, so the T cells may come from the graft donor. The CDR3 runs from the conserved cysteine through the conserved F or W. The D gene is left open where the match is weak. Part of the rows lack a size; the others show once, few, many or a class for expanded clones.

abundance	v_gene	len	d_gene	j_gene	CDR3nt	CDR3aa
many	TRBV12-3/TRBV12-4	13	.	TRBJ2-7	TGTGCCAGCAGTCCAGGCAGAAACTACGAGCAGTACTTC	CASSPGRNYEQYF
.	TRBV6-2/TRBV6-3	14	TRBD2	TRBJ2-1	TGTGCCAGCAGTAACCTACTAGCGGGAGGTGAGCAGTTCTTC	CASSNLLAGGEQFF
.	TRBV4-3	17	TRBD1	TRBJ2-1	TGCGCCAGCAGCCAAGGGACAGGGAGGTTTGGAGGCAATGAGCAGTTCTTC	CASSQGTGRFGGNEQFF
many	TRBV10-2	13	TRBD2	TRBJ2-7	TGCGCCAGCACCCCGGGAGGACATTACGAGCAGTACTTC	CASTPGGHYEQYF
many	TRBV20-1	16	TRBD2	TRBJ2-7	TGCAGTTTTGCTGGGACTAGCGACCTGCGGGCCTACGAGCAGTACTTC	CSFAGTSDLRAYEQYF
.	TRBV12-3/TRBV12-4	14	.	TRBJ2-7	TGTGCCAGCAGTTTAGCGCTACTAGCAGGCGAGCAGTACTTC	CASSLALLAGEQYF
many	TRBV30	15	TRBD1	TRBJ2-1	TGTGCCTGGAGTTCTCCCGACAGGGGGAGGAATGAGCAGTTCTTC	CAWSSPDRGRNEQFF
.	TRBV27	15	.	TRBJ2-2	TGTGCCAGCAGCCCCACAAGGACCTACATAGGGGAGCTGTTTTTT	CASSPTRTYIGELFF
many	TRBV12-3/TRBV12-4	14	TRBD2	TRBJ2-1	TGTGCCAGCATACGCGGGAGGGGTCACAATGAGCAGTTCTTC	CASIRGRGHNEQFF
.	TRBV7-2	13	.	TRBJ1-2	TGTGCCAGCAGCTTATTCGGAGGGAGGGGCTACACCTTC	CASSLFGGRGYTF
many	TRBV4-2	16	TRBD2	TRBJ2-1	TGTGCCAGCAGCCAAGATTTGCGGGAGTACTACAATGAGCAGTTCTTC	CASSQDLREYYNEQFF
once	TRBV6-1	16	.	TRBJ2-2	TGTGCCAGCAGTACGCCTAGGGTTCTCTCCCCCGGGGAGCTGTTTTTT	CASSTPRVLSPGELFF
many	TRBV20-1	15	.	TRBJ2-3	TGTAGTGCTCAAAAGCGGGCCAGTGGAGCAGATACGCAGTATTTT	CSAQKRASGADTQYF
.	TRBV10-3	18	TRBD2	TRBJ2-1	TGTGCCATCAGTCATTCCACTAGCGGGGGGAAATCCTACAATGAGCAGTTCTTC	CAISHSTSGGKSYNEQFF
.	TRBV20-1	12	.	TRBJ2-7	TGCAGTGCTAGAGATACAGAACGCGAGCAGTACTTC	CSARDTEREQYF
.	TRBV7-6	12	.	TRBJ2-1	TGTGCCAGCAGCTCCGAGTACAATGAGCAGTTCTTC	CASSSEYNEQFF
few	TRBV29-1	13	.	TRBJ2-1	TGCAGCGTTAAGCCCCGATTAGTCAGTGAGCAGTTCTTC	CSVKPRLVSEQFF
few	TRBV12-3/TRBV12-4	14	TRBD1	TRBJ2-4	TGTGCCAGCAGCTCGACAGGGAAGCGAAACAGTCAGTACTTC	CASSSTGKRNSQYF
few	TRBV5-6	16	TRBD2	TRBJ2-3	TGTGCCAGCAGCTTACTTAGCGGGGGGGCGACAGATACGCAGTATTTT	CASSLLSGGATDTQYF
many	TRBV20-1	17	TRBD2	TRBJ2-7	TGCAGTGCTAGTTCTCCCGGGACTAGCGGGGGCCTCTACGAGCAGTACTTC	CSASSPGTSGGLYEQYF
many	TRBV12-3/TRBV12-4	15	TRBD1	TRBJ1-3	TGTGCCAGCAGTTCGAACAGGGGGCCTGGAAACACCATATATTTT	CASSSNRGPGNTIYF
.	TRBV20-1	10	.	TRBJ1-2	TGCAGTGCTAGCAACTATGGCTACACCTTC	CSASNYGYTF
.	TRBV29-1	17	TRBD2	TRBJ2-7	TGCAGCGTTGCGGGACTAGCGGGAGGGCCTACCAATGGCGAGCAGTACTTC	CSVAGLAGGPTNGEQYF
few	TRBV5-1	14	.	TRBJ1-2	TGCGCCAGCAGCTTGGCAGGGACAACTTATGGCTACACCTTC	CASSLAGTTYGYTF
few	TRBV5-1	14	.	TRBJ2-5	TGCGCCAGCAGCTGGTCGGACAGCCAAGAGACCCAGTACTTC	CASSWSDSQETQYF
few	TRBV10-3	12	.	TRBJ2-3	TGTGCCATCAATCAAGCGGGTAATACGCAGTATTTT	CAINQAGNTQYF
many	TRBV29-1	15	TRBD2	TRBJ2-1	TGCAGCGTAGCTGGCGGGAGGGGATCCTACAATGAGCAGTTCTTC	CSVAGGRGSYNEQFF
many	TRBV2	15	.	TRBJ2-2	TGTGCCAGCAGGGCGGGTCTCGCAGACACCGGGGAGCTGTTTTTT	CASRAGLADTGELFF
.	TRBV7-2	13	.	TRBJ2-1	TGTGCCAGCAGCTTATCGGTGAACAATGAGCAGTTCTTC	CASSLSVNNEQFF
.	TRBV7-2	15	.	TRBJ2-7	TGTGCCAGCAGCTTAGGGTTACTTCAGGGCGGTGAGCAGTACTTC	CASSLGLLQGGEQYF
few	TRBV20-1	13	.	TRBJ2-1	TGCAGTGCTTCAGTCCTCGTAGGGAATGAGCAGTTCTTC	CSASVLVGNEQFF
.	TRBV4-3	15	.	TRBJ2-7	TGCGCCAGCAGCCAAGCCCTTCCGGGAACCTACGAGCAGTACTTC	CASSQALPGTYEQYF
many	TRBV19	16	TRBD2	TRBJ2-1	TGTGCCAGTAGCGCCTATAGCGGGGTCTCCTACAATGAGCAGTTCTTC	CASSAYSGVSYNEQFF
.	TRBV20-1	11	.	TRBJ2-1	TGCAGTGCAGGCTCCTACAATGAGCAGTTCTTC	CSAGSYNEQFF
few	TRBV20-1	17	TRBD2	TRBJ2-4	TGCAGTGCTAGAGACTTCGGGGAGGGGACTGCCAAAAACATTCAGTACTTC	CSARDFGEGTAKNIQYF
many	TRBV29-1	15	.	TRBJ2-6	TGCAGCGTTTTTTTCTTCCGCTCTGGGGCCAACGTCCTGACTTTC	CSVFFFRSGANVLTF